This entry features one T cell receptor (beta chain) sequence. Its matching antigen is unknown. Clones were read by immunoSEQ multiplex PCR, and TCRdb kept only the in-frame ones, dropping some. In the table there are about 30,000 clones, roughly 80% of which are singletons. The CDR3 sequence is 15 residues long. Trimming stripped 4 bases from V and 0 bases from J, with 11 bases between. The germline V gene encodes CDR1 SGHRS and CDR2 YFSETQ. Patients each gave 1 to 8 samples, pretreatment and on-treatment. These data originate in a study of PD-L1 blockade in urothelial cancer. Study at large: Earlier, patients had received 0 to 3 chemotherapy regimens. Samples came from 3 weeks, at the second dose, and 6 weeks into treatment.

General study findings and limits: Prediction of better survival came from below-median pretreatment blood TCR clonality.

The V gene is TRBV5-1, the J gene TRBJ2-1; the D gene is possibly TRBD2 (6 bases). This receptor was identified in a man in his fifties with urothelial cancer. The sample was PBMCs, taken around atezolizumab (anti-PD-L1) treatment. CDR3 sequence reads: CASSRDFNSYNEQFF. Here the CDR3 DNA reads TGCGCCAGCAGCCGGGACTTTAACTCCTACAATGAGCAGTTCTTC.